The present T cell receptor beta chain was sequenced within a study of cytomegalovirus exposure and HLA in healthy donors. General study findings and limits: As a later analysis showed, a missense DCLRE1C variant was linked to trimming of TCR beta V- and J-genes. Further analysis was carried out later, and it showed several of the most significant clusters appearing linked to common viral pathogens.

This clone was seen just once. Antigen unknown. The study ran its PCR with 60 Vbeta and 13 Jbeta primers. The method was immunoSEQ multiplex PCR; TCRdb's version includes in-frame clones alone and lacks a portion of them. The sample lists around 140,000 clones; about 80% were seen once. The CDR3 totals 14 residues. The J segment lost 5 bases and the V segment lost 3 bases, leaving 1 base of the junction unmatched. CDR1 and CDR2 from the germline V gene are GTSNPN and SVGIG (reference sequence). The source material was PBMCs. This TCR was recovered from a man between 40 and 49 years old in good health and CMV-seronegative. The chain is built from TRBV30 and TRBJ1-6; 10 nucleotides align to TRBD1. This chain's CDR3 is CAWRGQGNNSPLHF. CDR3 nucleotides: TGTGCCTGGAGGGGACAGGGGAATAATTCACCCCTCCACTTT.